These 21 T cell receptor beta chains were sequenced from one sample in a study of blood T cell repertoires in COVID-19. This table comes from immunoSEQ multiplex PCR, and its TCRdb copy is limited to in-frame clones, with some not included. The profile shows about 210,000 clones, around 85% of them singletons. Sequenced material: peripheral blood. The receptors derive from a woman aged 70 to 79 with COVID-19, enrolled during active disease.

The chain combines TRBV29-1 with TRBJ2-3; D might be TRBD1 (6 bases). V was pared by 7 bases and J by 2 bases, with 13 bases between. CDR3 length: 13 amino acids. Germline CDR1 and CDR2: SQVTM and ANQGSEA. The CDR3 nucleotides are TGCAGCGGGGCCCGGGACACCACAGATACGCAGTATTTT. It is translated as CSGARDTTDTQYF.

The chain employs TRBV11-2 and TRBJ2-3; D might be TRBD2 (7 bases). V shed 9 bases and J shed 4 bases, with 17 bases lying between them. The CDR3 is 14 amino acids. Looked up from germline, CDR1 is SGHAT and CDR2 is FQNNGV. This CDR3 reads CASTVGGGPDTQYF. The CDR3 bases are TGTGCCAGTACGGTAGGGGGGGGCCCAGATACGCAGTATTTT.

The chain joins TRBV7-2 to TRBJ2-7, with 8 bases identical to TRBD1. CDR3 length equals 16 residues. The ends lost 5 bases at V and 3 bases at J; junction bases unmatched: 12. Germline assignment: CDR1 SGHTA and CDR2 FQGNSA. The CDR3 DNA reads TGTGCCAGCAGCCCTCGGGGACAGGACTCCTTCTACGAGCAGTACTTC. Its translation is CASSPRGQDSFYEQYF.

CDR3 in amino acids: CATSDPGLAGVNEQFF. CDR3 nucleotides: TGTGCCACCAGTGACCCGGGACTAGCGGGGGTCAATGAGCAGTTCTTC. The genes are TRBV24-1 and TRBJ2-1; TRBD2 matches at 14 bases. The J segment lost 6 bases and the V segment lost 4 bases, leaving 4 bases of the junction unmatched. The CDR3 is 16 residues long. The germline V gene has CDR1 KGHDR and CDR2 SFDVKD.

V and J are TRBV20-1 and TRBJ2-7; the D gene is possibly TRBD1 (6 bases). V gave up 3 bases and J gave up 0 bases, with 12 bases separating them. CDR3 length: 14 residues. CDR1 and CDR2 from the germline V gene are DFQATT and SNEGSKA (reference sequence). Written as DNA, the CDR3 is TGCAGTGCTAGTCGACAGGAGTTCTCCTACGAGCAGTACTTC. This gives the protein CSASRQEFSYEQYF.

V gene TRBV18 combines with J gene TRBJ2-1, with a weak D call TRBD2 (5 bases). CDR1 is KGHSH and CDR2 is LQKENI in the germline V gene. The V end was cut by 0 bases, the J end by 3 bases, with 15 bases between. The CDR3 is made up of 17 amino acids. Written as DNA, the CDR3 is TGTGCCAGCTCACCACCCCAGTTCGGGAAGGGCTACAATGAGCAGTTCTTC. It codes for CASSPPQFGKGYNEQFF.

The chain joins TRBV28 to TRBJ1-2; D gene uncertain. The germline V gene encodes CDR1 MDHEN and CDR2 SYDVKM. CDR3 length equals 14 residues. Trimming left V 7 bases short and J 4 bases short, with 16 bases between. The CDR3 loop is CASTPYRQIYGYTF. Here the CDR3 DNA reads TGTGCCAGCACCCCTTACCGTCAGATCTATGGCTACACCTTC.

This rearrangement joins TRBV5-4 to TRBJ1-6; 7 nucleotides agree with TRBD1. The V segment lost 4 bases and the J segment 2 bases; nucleotides outside the gene matches: 3. Germline V gene lookup returns CDR1 SGHNT and CDR2 YYREEE (reference sequence). The CDR3 spans 15 residues. The CDR3, as DNA: TGTGCCAGCAGCCTAGGGACAGCCTATAATTCACCCCTCCACTTT. It translates to CASSLGTAYNSPLHF. The variable domain in full, with the rest retrieved from reference TRBV5-4 and TRBJ1-6, is ETGVTQSPTHLIKTRGQQVTLRCSSQSGHNTVSWYQQALGQGPQFIFQYYREEENGRGNFPPRFSGLQFPNYSSELNVNALELDDSALYLCASSLGTAYNSPLHFGNGTRLTVT.

The chain links TRBV18 to TRBJ1-1; 8 bases are a match to TRBD1. CDR1 is KGHSH and CDR2 is LQKENI in the germline V gene. The CDR3 has 17 residues. Unmatched junction bases numbered 8, after V lost 2 bases and J lost 0 bases. CDR3 sequence: CASSPSGQGALNTEAFF. CDR3 sequence (DNA): TGTGCCAGCTCACCAAGTGGGCAGGGGGCTTTGAACACTGAAGCTTTCTTT.

There are a few counts of this clone. This rearrangement joins TRBV6-2 or TRBV6-3 to TRBJ2-7, with unresolved D. CDR1 MNHEY and CDR2 SVGEGT come from the germline V gene. With 6 bases removed from V and 7 bases from J, the gap between germline ends came to 19 bases. This CDR3 has 14 residues. CDR3 coding DNA: TGTGCCAGCAGCCCCTTTCTTGGCTCGAGGGAGCAGTACTTC. Translating it yields CASSPFLGSREQYF.

The rearrangement links TRBV27 to TRBJ2-7, with 12 bases aligning to TRBD1. The CDR3 spans 16 residues. Germline CDR1 is MNHEY and CDR2 is SMNVEV (reference sequence). V lost 5 bases to trimming and J lost 3 bases; unmatched junction nucleotides: 8. The CDR3 nucleotides are TGTGCCAGCAGTGACCCGGGGACAGGGGGCAACTACGAGCAGTACTTC. Its translation: CASSDPGTGGNYEQYF.

V usage is TRBV6-5 and J usage is TRBJ1-4, with TRBD1 as a possible D gene (5 bases). CDR1 MNHEY and CDR2 SVGAGI come from the germline V gene. The CDR3 covers 16 residues. V was pared by 2 bases and J by 0 bases, with 10 bases between. The CDR3 is CASSYSGATTNEKLFF. CDR3 in DNA: TGTGCCAGCAGTTACAGCGGGGCCACAACTAATGAAAAACTGTTTTTT.

The rearrangement joins TRBV5-6 to TRBJ2-1; TRBD2 matches 8 bases. V lost 3 bases, J lost 7 bases, and 12 bases stayed unmatched. CDR1 and CDR2 (germline): SGHDT, YYEEEE. The CDR3 totals 16 residues. The CDR3 DNA is TGTGCCAGCAGCTCTTTTAGCGGGACCGGGGCAAATGAGCAGTTCTTC. Its protein is CASSSFSGTGANEQFF.

CDR3: CASSDRGYGYTF. In nucleotides, the CDR3 is TGTGCCAGCAGTGATCGGGGCTATGGCTACACCTTC. The V and J genes are TRBV6-2 or TRBV6-3 and TRBJ1-2; D is unresolved. Per germline, CDR1 MNHEY and CDR2 SVGEGT. CDR3 length: 12 amino acids. V was trimmed by 5 bases and J by 4 bases, leaving 8 bases between them.

The chain couples TRBV4-1 to TRBJ2-5; 9 nucleotides line up with TRBD2. The CDR3 has 19 amino acids. V was pared by 2 bases and J by 4 bases, with 17 bases of the junction left unmatched. CDR1 and CDR2 from the germline V gene are MGHRA and YSYEKL. CDR3: CASSQSPGGTSLERETQYF. The CDR3 bases are TGCGCCAGCAGCCAATCCCCAGGCGGGACTAGCCTGGAAAGAGAGACCCAGTACTTC.

The chain links TRBV24-1 to TRBJ1-2; 7 bases line up with TRBD1. Germline CDR1 and CDR2: KGHDR and SFDVKD. J was trimmed by 6 bases and V by 5 bases; bases with no gene match: 5. The CDR3 loop spans 13 amino acids. The CDR3, as DNA: TGTGCCACCAGTGGACAGGGTTGGGATGGCTACACCTTC. This codes for CATSGQGWDGYTF.

This rearrangement joins TRBV19 to TRBJ2-7; 7 bases map to TRBD1. The germline V gene has CDR1 LNHDA and CDR2 SQIVND (reference sequence). V lost 5 bases to trimming and J lost 6 bases; unmatched junction nucleotides: 13. The CDR3 runs to 15 residues. The CDR3 is CASSSRQGMGVEQYF. In DNA form, the CDR3 reads TGTGCCAGTAGTTCCAGACAGGGAATGGGTGTCGAGCAGTACTTC.

This clone was seen once. The V call is TRBV11-3, the J call TRBJ2-3; 8 nucleotides line up with TRBD1. With V trimmed by 8 bases and J by 3 bases, 4 bases remained unmatched. This CDR3 is built from 13 residues. CDR1 and CDR2 (germline): SGHNT, YENEEA. The CDR3 here is CASRTGGTDTQYF. DNA of the CDR3: TGTGCCAGCCGCACAGGGGGGACAGATACGCAGTATTTT. Variable domain in full (rest from reference TRBV11-3 and TRBJ2-3): EAGVVQSPRYKIIEKKQPVAFWCNPISGHNTLYWYLQNLGQGPELLIRYENEEAVDDSQLPKDRFSAERLKGVDSTLKIQPAELGDSAVYLCASRTGGTDTQYFGPGTRLTVL.

This rearrangement joins TRBV4-1 to TRBJ1-2, with D possibly being TRBD1 (5 bases). Germline lookup yields CDR1 MGHRA and CDR2 YSYEKL. V shed 4 bases and J shed 1 base, with 13 bases lying between them. The CDR3 consists of 15 residues. CDR3 nucleotides: TGCGCCAGCAGCCCCAGCGGGGCCGTTAACTATGGCTACACCTTC. Translated: CASSPSGAVNYGYTF.

This clone was counted a few times. The chain combines TRBV11-2 with TRBJ2-1, with 8 bases identical to TRBD1. The J segment lost 3 bases and the V segment lost 3 bases, leaving 4 bases of the junction unmatched. CDR3 length: 15 residues. CDR1 and CDR2 from the germline V gene are SGHAT and FQNNGV. CDR3 sequence: CASSFSGTGYNEQFF. The CDR3 bases are TGTGCCAGCAGCTTTTCTGGGACAGGCTACAATGAGCAGTTCTTC.

V is TRBV2 and J is TRBJ1-1; the D gene is possibly TRBD1 (5 bases). This CDR3 comprises 16 residues. V was shortened by 6 bases and J by 2 bases, with 19 bases between the two germline ends. The germline gives CDR1 SNHLY, CDR2 FYNNEI. In DNA form, the CDR3 reads TGTGCCAGCAGAGGGGACTTACAAAGAGCCAACACTGAAGCTTTCTTT. Its translation: CASRGDLQRANTEAFF.